These T cell receptor beta chains were read from a single sample in a study of human T cells and chemical hapten exposure. A single record per CDR3 protein comes from TCRdb applying MiXCR to the RACE reads. The sample carries 35,000 to 45,000 distinct CDR3 sequences, roughly 12% recorded once. The specimen comprised whole blood, sampled in connection with sensitization to the hapten diphenylcyclopropenone (DPC). The source is a woman between 25 and 40 years old with alopecia areata. Some clones in this sample may be carry-over from other donors' samples. Both conserved end residues are part of each CDR3. Each record gives: V gene, J gene, CDR3 protein.

TRBV27	TRBJ2-7	CASSLSSGGTSREQYF
TRBV2	TRBJ2-7	CASRGQGVGEQYF
TRBV6-5	TRBJ1-3	CASSLGSGSGNTIYF
TRBV7-2	TRBJ2-2	CASSLAGLAGGHGELFF
TRBV29-1	TRBJ1-2	CSAQDGYGYTF
TRBV4-3	TRBJ2-7	CASSQEVREGREQYF
TRBV20-1	TRBJ2-4	CSAQTGTVQYF
TRBV20-1	TRBJ1-5	CSASVPGINQPQHF
TRBV4-2	TRBJ2-3	CASSQGVGGGTPDTQYF
TRBV3-1	TRBJ2-7	CASSQLHPPEQYF
TRBV28	TRBJ1-6	CASSSDVNSPLHF
TRBV20-1	TRBJ2-1	CSAPPPGAEQFF
TRBV2	TRBJ2-1	CAGLDRETNEQFF
TRBV18	TRBJ1-2	CASSPQDGLPVYGYTF
TRBV9	TRBJ2-1	CASSVYGKWGNEQFF
TRBV29-1	TRBJ2-1	CSVDQRDRPYNEQFF
TRBV29-1	TRBJ1-5	CSVGSQPQHF
TRBV28	TRBJ2-3	CASSLGQGTDTQYF
TRBV20-1	TRBJ2-5	CSARDTRRQETQYF
TRBV18	TRBJ2-3	CASSLLSLAGGPRPDTQYF
TRBV28	TRBJ2-7	CASSSPVGNYEQYF
TRBV29-1	TRBJ2-7	CSVETVTKHEQYF
TRBV20-1	TRBJ2-5	CSAPDGYETQYF
TRBV7-4	TRBJ1-5	CASSPRPDRGYRECQPQHF
TRBV7-2	TRBJ2-5	CASSSAGHLETQYF
TRBV6-2/TRBV6-3	TRBJ2-2	CASSTTGVSGELFF
TRBV11-2	TRBJ1-6	CASSLETGRNSPLHF
TRBV6-6	TRBJ1-2	CASSWGEEDGYTF
TRBV5-6	TRBJ2-3	CASSLDYTSDTQYF
TRBV12-3/TRBV12-4	TRBJ1-2	CASSSRDRVYYGYTF
TRBV27	TRBJ2-3	CASSLSPRLAGEGTDTQYF
TRBV7-9	TRBJ1-1	CASSFLEDPEAFF
TRBV2	TRBJ2-3	CASSDWNAGGPSDTQYF
TRBV7-9	TRBJ1-3	CASSLGNTIYF
TRBV9	TRBJ2-3	CASSARDTQYF
TRBV7-9	TRBJ1-2	CASSLERATDGYTF
TRBV27	TRBJ1-1	CASSRGTGTEAFF
TRBV2	TRBJ1-3	CASSSYSSGNTIYF
TRBV7-6	TRBJ2-1	CASSLSREGRPYNEQFF
TRBV7-3	TRBJ1-1	CASSPQGAVGNTEAFF
TRBV12-3/TRBV12-4	TRBJ2-5	CASSGDIQETQYF
TRBV11-3	TRBJ2-5	CASSLGGDKETQYF
TRBV7-8	TRBJ2-7	CASSLEEGHEQYF
TRBV29-1	TRBJ2-5	CSVAHYQETQYF
TRBV4-3	TRBJ2-1	CASSQAAGGPYNEQFF
TRBV12-2	TRBJ2-3	CASRLVGQTGGPTDTQYF
TRBV28	TRBJ1-5	CASSSPPASNQPQHF
TRBV4-2	TRBJ2-3	CASSQTPSGGDTDTQYF
TRBV28	TRBJ2-7	CASSRGVPYEQYF
TRBV12-3/TRBV12-4	TRBJ2-3	CASSPERVGTDTQYF
TRBV28	TRBJ2-2	CASSSRVNTGELFF
TRBV28	TRBJ1-1	CASSFVPVGAFF
TRBV20-1	TRBJ2-3	CSANPIPDTDTQYF